The 17 T cell receptor beta chains reported below all come from one sample, sequenced in a study of control samples from healthy donors and cancer patients. TCRdb's table, derived via immunoSEQ multiplex PCR, lists solely in-frame clones and lacks some. The sample holds 130,000 or so clones, approximately 90% seen once. The material sequenced was blood. The receptors here all came from a woman between 50 and 59 years old in good health.

This sequence joins TRBV15 and TRBJ2-2; TRBD2 agrees at 7 bases. The CDR3 runs to 15 residues. In germline, CDR1 is LNHNV, CDR2 YYDKDF (reference sequence). The V gene end was trimmed by 5 bases and the J gene end by 2 bases; junction bases not matched to a gene: 5. The CDR3 nucleotides are TGTGCCACCAGCGAGGGAGGGGTAAACACCGGGGAGCTGTTTTTT. It encodes CATSEGGVNTGELFF. Combining the CDR3 with reference TRBV15 and TRBJ2-2 gives the whole variable domain DAMVIQNPRYQVTQFGKPVTLSCSQTLNHNVMYWYQQKSSQAPKLLFHYYDKDFNNEADTPDNFQSRRPNTSFCFLDIRSPGLGDTAMYLCATSEGGVNTGELFFGEGSRLTVL.

This chain uses TRBV6-6 with TRBJ1-2, with D perhaps TRBD1 (6 bases). V was shortened by 6 bases and J by 2 bases, with 22 bases between the two germline ends. CDR3 length: 17 residues. Germline V gene data show CDR1 as MNHNY and CDR2 as SVGAGI (reference sequence). This chain's CDR3 is CASSREASRGGNYGYTF. CDR3 coding DNA: TGTGCCAGCAGCCGAGAGGCATCCCGTGGGGGCAACTATGGCTACACCTTC.

This chain joins TRBV4-1 and TRBJ2-2; D remains unclear. V lost 2 bases, J lost 2 bases, and 3 bases lay in between. The CDR3 is made up of 13 amino acids. Germline V gene data show CDR1 as MGHRA and CDR2 as YSYEKL. CDR3 sequence reads: CASSQPNTGELFF. CDR3 in DNA: TGCGCCAGCAGCCAACCCAACACCGGGGAGCTGTTTTTT.

This sequence joins TRBV7-9 and TRBJ2-3, with D uncertain. V lost 0 bases to trimming and J lost 0 bases, with 4 bases between them. Per germline, CDR1 SEHNR and CDR2 FQNEAQ (reference sequence). CDR3 length equals 14 residues. This chain's CDR3 is CASSLAISTDTQYF. CDR3 sequence (DNA): TGTGCCAGCAGCTTAGCAATTAGCACAGATACGCAGTATTTT.

In DNA, the CDR3 is TGTGCCAGCAGCTACACGGGGTACGGCACCGGGGAGCTGTTTTTT. Protein: CASSYTGYGTGELFF. J is TRBJ2-2 and V is TRBV7-6; possible D gene TRBD2, 5 bases. Trimming stripped 4 bases from V and 4 bases from J, with 13 bases between. Germline V CDR1 and CDR2: SGHVS, FNYEAQ. The CDR3 is 15 residues long.

This chain links TRBV29-1 with TRBJ2-2; the D call may be TRBD1 or TRBD2 (5 bases each). The V gene lost 7 bases and the J gene lost 0 bases, with 12 bases spanning the gap. In germline, CDR1 is SQVTM, CDR2 ANQGSEA. The CDR3 contains 14 residues. CDR3 sequence reads: CSAQGAANTGELFF. Written as DNA, the CDR3 is TGCAGCGCCCAGGGAGCAGCGAACACCGGGGAGCTGTTTTTT.

This chain links TRBV5-1 with TRBJ1-2; 8 bases fit TRBD1. The CDR3 totals 14 residues. The V segment lost 2 bases and the J segment 4 bases; nucleotides outside the gene matches: 4. CDR1 and CDR2 (germline): SGHRS, YFSETQ. The CDR3, as DNA: TGCGCCAGCAGCTTTGACAGGGGAAGCTATGGCTACACCTTC. This translates into CASSFDRGSYGYTF.

The rearrangement links TRBV28 to TRBJ1-2, with 12 positions matching TRBD1. Germline loops: CDR1 MDHEN, CDR2 SYDVKM. The CDR3 contains 16 residues. Unmatched junction bases numbered 13, after V lost 6 bases and J lost 8 bases. Here the CDR3 reads CASSPGTGGAWGGYTF. The DNA for the CDR3 is TGTGCCAGCAGCCCCGGGACAGGGGGCGCGTGGGGGGGCTACACCTTC.

The genes are TRBV3-1 (or the pseudogene TRBV3-2) and TRBJ2-1; D gene uncertain. The CDR3 spans 14 residues. V was cut by 4 bases and J by 0 bases, with 7 bases left in between. Germline CDR1 LGHDT, CDR2 YNNKEL (reference sequence). The CDR3: CASSRRSSYNEQFF. CDR3 coding DNA: TGTGCCAGCAGCCGTCGGAGCTCCTACAATGAGCAGTTCTTC.

Regarding this clone: Other DNA sequences in the sample encode the same CDR3. The V and J genes are TRBV6-6 and TRBJ2-7; 7 bases are a match to TRBD1. Germline assignment: CDR1 MNHNY and CDR2 SVGAGI (reference sequence). CDR3 length: 13 residues. V was clipped by 6 bases and J by 3 bases; unmatched bases: 5. CDR3 coding DNA: TGTGCCAGCAGCCCATCAGGGGGCTACGAGCAGTACTTC. Protein product: CASSPSGGYEQYF.

This clone was observed a single time. V gene TRBV20-1 combines with J gene TRBJ2-3; D ambiguous. From germline, CDR1 is DFQATT and CDR2 SNEGSKA (reference sequence). V was trimmed by 5 bases and J by 14 bases, leaving 8 bases between them. The CDR3 contains 8 residues. The CDR3 loop reads CSAPQRYF. CDR3 nucleotide sequence: TGCAGTGCTCCACAACGGTATTTT.

This sequence joins TRBV5-6 and TRBJ1-2; D not certain. CDR1 and CDR2 from the germline V gene are SGHDT and YYEEEE. There are 13 residues in the CDR3. V lost 0 bases, J lost 8 bases, and 11 bases lay in between. CDR3 protein: CASSLDRRIGYTF. CDR3 nucleotides: TGTGCCAGCAGCTTGGACAGAAGGATCGGCTACACCTTC. Full variable domain (remainder filled in from reference TRBV5-6 and TRBJ1-2): DAGVTQSPTHLIKTRGQQVTLRCSPKSGHDTVSWYQQALGQGPQFIFQYYEEEERQRGNFPDRFSGHQFPNYSSELNVNALLLGDSALYLCASSLDRRIGYTFGSGTRLTVV.

J is TRBJ1-4 and V is TRBV5-1; a possible D gene is TRBD1 (5 bases). This CDR3 spans 16 amino acids. The germline gives CDR1 SGHRS, CDR2 YFSETQ. The V end lost 5 bases, the J end lost 1 base, and 15 bases lay between the germline ends. The CDR3 loop is CASRLGAEGTNEKLFF. The CDR3 region has the DNA TGCGCCAGCAGACTCGGGGCTGAGGGAACTAATGAAAAACTGTTTTTT. Complete variable domain (other parts from reference TRBV5-1 and TRBJ1-4): KAGVTQTPRYLIKTRGQQVTLSCSPISGHRSVSWYQQTPGQGLQFLFEYFSETQRNKGNFPGRFSGRQFSNSRSEMNVSTLELGDSALYLCASRLGAEGTNEKLFFGSGTQLSVL.

The chain joins TRBV4-2 to TRBJ2-3; 10 bases are shared with TRBD2. The CDR3 runs to 14 residues. Germline V gene lookup returns CDR1 LGHNA and CDR2 YNFKEQ. Trimming at V came to 5 bases and at J to 5 bases, leaving 4 bases not matched to a gene. Here the CDR3 DNA reads TGTGCCAGCAGCATCAGCGGGGGGGGAGATACGCAGTATTTT. This codes for CASSISGGGDTQYF.

The V and J genes are TRBV7-2 and TRBJ2-1; D gene ambiguous. The CDR3 length is 13 residues. The V and J ends lost 1 base and 8 bases respectively, with 9 bases between them. In germline, CDR1 is SGHTA, CDR2 FQGNSA. The CDR3 sequence is CASSLGNLYEQFF. The DNA for the CDR3 is TGTGCCAGCAGCTTAGGTAATCTTTATGAGCAGTTCTTC.

The rearrangement links TRBV6-5 to TRBJ1-1; the match to TRBD1 covers 7 bases. Per the germline V gene, CDR1 is MNHEY and CDR2 is SVGAGI. The CDR3 loop spans 15 amino acids. V was pared by 6 bases and J by 4 bases, with 11 bases of the junction left unmatched. CDR3 sequence: CASSQPDRVGTEAFF. The CDR3 DNA reads as TGTGCCAGCAGCCAACCAGACAGGGTGGGCACTGAAGCTTTCTTT.

The chain carries TRBV28 and TRBJ1-6; a possible D gene is TRBD1 (5 bases). The CDR3 loop spans 16 amino acids. V was cut by 7 bases and J by 7 bases, with 20 bases left in between. CDR1 and CDR2 (germline): MDHEN, SYDVKM. DNA of the CDR3: TGTGCCAGCACCCAGGGAGAGGGACTCGTAAATTCACCCCTCCACTTT. Protein sequence: CASTQGEGLVNSPLHF.